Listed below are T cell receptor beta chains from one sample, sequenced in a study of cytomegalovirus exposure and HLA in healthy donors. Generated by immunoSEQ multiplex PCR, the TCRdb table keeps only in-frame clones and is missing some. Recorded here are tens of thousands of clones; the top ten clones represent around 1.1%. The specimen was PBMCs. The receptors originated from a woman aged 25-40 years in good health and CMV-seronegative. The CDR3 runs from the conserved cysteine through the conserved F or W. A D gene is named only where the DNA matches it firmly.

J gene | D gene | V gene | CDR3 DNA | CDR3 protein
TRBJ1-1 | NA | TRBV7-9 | TGTGCCAGCAGCTTCGACAGGTGGAACACTGAAGCTTTCTTT | CASSFDRWNTEAFF
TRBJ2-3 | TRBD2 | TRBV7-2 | TGTGCCAGCAGCCCCAATGGGCTAGCGGGGGGACCGGGGGAGTATTTT | CASSPNGLAGGPGEYF
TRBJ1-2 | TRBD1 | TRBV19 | TGTGCCAGTAGTATAGATCTGGGACAGGGCTCTGGCGGCTACACCTTC | CASSIDLGQGSGGYTF
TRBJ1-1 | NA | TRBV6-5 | TGTGCCAGCAGTTACTCTCCGTGGGGCAAGAACACTGAAGCTTTCTTT | CASSYSPWGKNTEAFF
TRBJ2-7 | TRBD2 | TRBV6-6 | TGTGCCAGCAGTAAGCGGGGGGGGTACGAGCAGTACTTC | CASSKRGGYEQYF
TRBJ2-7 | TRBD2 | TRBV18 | TGTGCCAGCTCACCGGGACTAGGATCCATGGCCTACGAGCAGTACTTC | CASSPGLGSMAYEQYF
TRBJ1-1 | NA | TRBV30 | TGTGCCTGGAGTGTAACGGGAGTCGCTGAAGCTTTCTTT | CAWSVTGVAEAFF
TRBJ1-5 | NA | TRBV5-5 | TGTGCCAGCAGCCCCGACGACAGGCTCAATCAGCCCCAGCATTTT | CASSPDDRLNQPQHF
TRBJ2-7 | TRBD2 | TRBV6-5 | TGTGCCAGCAGTTACTCGGGACTAGCGGGATCCTACGAGCAGTACTTC | CASSYSGLAGSYEQYF
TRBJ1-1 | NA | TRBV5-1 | TGCGCCAGCAGCTTGGCAGGGTATTCGGACACTGAAGCTTTCTTT | CASSLAGYSDTEAFF
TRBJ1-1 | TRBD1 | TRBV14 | TGTGCCAGCAGCCGGGGGACAGGGAACACTGAAGCTTTCTTT | CASSRGTGNTEAFF
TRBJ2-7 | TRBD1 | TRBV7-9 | TGTGCCAGCAGCCCTCGGACAGGGCGTTCCTACGAGCAGTACTTC | CASSPRTGRSYEQYF